This is a list of T cell receptor beta chains from one sample in a study of CD8 T cells in ankylosing spondylitis. TCRdb analysed the 5' RACE reads with MiXCR anew, one entry per CDR3 protein. The table includes 670,000 or so distinct CDR3 sequences, roughly 19% detected once. The sequenced sample was blood, either unsorted or a sorted T cell fraction (not recorded which). All receptors come from a male donor with ankylosing spondylitis. Both conserved end residues are part of each CDR3. The order of the fields is J gene, clone size, D gene, V gene, CDR3 protein, CDR3 DNA. The D gene is left open where the match is weak. Only part of the rows carry a size: once, few, many, or a class if the clone is expanded.

>TRBJ1-2|many|TRBD1|TRBV29-1
CSHRTGAYGYTF
TGCAGCCATCGGACAGGGGCCTATGGCTACACCTTC
>TRBJ2-4|NA|NA|TRBV11-2
CASSLDSGPLGNIQYF
TGTGCCAGCAGCTTAGATTCGGGACCGTTGGGAAACATTCAGTACTTC
>TRBJ2-3|few|NA|TRBV7-2
CASSLTLTSTDTQYF
TGTGCCAGCAGCTTAACTTTAACCAGCACAGATACGCAGTATTTT
>TRBJ1-6|NA|NA|TRBV7-9
CASSNQGSPLDF
TGTGCCAGCAGTAACCAGGGGTCACCCCTCGACTTT
>TRBJ2-1|NA|NA|TRBV21-1
CASSKNLPRGNLNEQFF
TGTGCCAGCAGCAAAAACCTCCCCCGCGGGAACCTCAATGAGCAGTTCTTC
>TRBJ2-7|NA|NA|TRBV7-2
CASPGLFYEQYF
TGTGCCAGCCCGGGACTTTTCTACGAGCAGTACTTC
>TRBJ1-1|NA|TRBD1|TRBV29-1
CSSWTGLNTEAFF
TGCAGCTCATGGACAGGCCTGAACACTGAAGCTTTCTTT
>TRBJ1-2|few|NA|TRBV7-9
CASSLHGLRGDYGYTF
TGTGCCAGCAGCTTACACGGGCTCAGGGGAGACTATGGCTACACCTTC
>TRBJ2-7|NA|TRBD2|TRBV18
CASSPKAGGTYEQYF
TGTGCCAGCTCACCGAAGGCGGGAGGGACCTACGAGCAGTACTTC
>TRBJ1-6|NA|TRBD1|TRBV11-2
CASSFEGASDSPLHF
TGTGCCAGCAGCTTTGAGGGGGCAAGCGATTCACCCCTCCACTTT
>TRBJ2-7|few|TRBD1|TRBV20-1
CSAEPGQGGYEQYF
TGCAGTGCCGAGCCGGGACAGGGTGGCTACGAGCAGTACTTC
>TRBJ1-6|NA|NA|TRBV9
CASSLEQYSPLHF
TGTGCCAGCAGCCTAGAGCAGTATTCACCCCTCCACTTT
>TRBJ2-1|NA|NA|TRBV24-1
CATSDSQYPYNEQFF
TGTGCCACCAGTGATTCTCAATACCCCTACAATGAGCAGTTCTTC
>TRBJ2-1|NA|TRBD2|TRBV24-1
CATSDTSGEAYNEQFF
TGTGCCACCAGTGATACTAGCGGGGAGGCCTACAATGAGCAGTTCTTC
>TRBJ2-3|NA|TRBD2|TRBV11-2
CASSWNGLAGGGTDTQYF
TGTGCCAGCAGCTGGAATGGGCTAGCGGGAGGTGGGACAGATACGCAGTATTTT
>TRBJ1-2|few|NA|TRBV5-1
CASSFTDSNYGYTF
TGCGCCAGCAGCTTTACAGACTCTAACTATGGCTACACCTTC
>TRBJ2-6|NA|TRBD1|TRBV12-3/TRBV12-4
CACSSGTDSGANVLTF
TGTGCCTGCAGTTCCGGGACAGATTCTGGGGCCAACGTCCTGACTTTC
>TRBJ1-5|NA|NA|TRBV20-1
CSCRSSRGPNQPQHF
TGCAGCTGTAGAAGTAGTCGGGGGCCCAATCAGCCCCAGCATTTT
>TRBJ1-2|few|NA|TRBV6-1
CASRAGNTNYGYTF
TGTGCCAGCAGAGCAGGGAACACTAACTATGGCTACACCTTC
>TRBJ1-1|few|NA|TRBV11-2
CASSLGAGKSEAFF
TGTGCCAGCAGCTTAGGGGCCGGGAAGAGTGAAGCTTTCTTT
>TRBJ1-1|NA|NA|TRBV29-1
CSAVDGFNTEAFF
TGCAGCGCCGTCGACGGTTTTAACACTGAAGCTTTCTTT
>TRBJ2-1|NA|TRBD1|TRBV5-6
CASSLRDRATNEQFF
TGTGCCAGCAGCTTGAGGGACAGGGCGACCAATGAGCAGTTCTTC
>TRBJ2-5|NA|NA|TRBV7-7
CASSLAVSPQETQYF
TGTGCCAGCAGCTTAGCGGTTTCCCCTCAAGAGACCCAGTACTTC
>TRBJ1-2|few|TRBD1|TRBV5-1
CASSIRTGEDGYTF
TGCGCCAGCAGCATTCGAACAGGGGAGGATGGCTACACCTTC
>TRBJ1-1|NA|NA|TRBV18
CASGQQGPTEAFF
TGTGCCAGCGGCCAACAGGGCCCCACTGAAGCTTTCTTT
>TRBJ2-6|few|NA|TRBV20-1
CSALPRQFGSGANVLTF
TGCAGTGCTTTACCCCGACAGTTTGGCTCTGGGGCCAACGTCCTGACTTTC
>TRBJ2-2|many|NA|TRBV7-8
CASSLTPTGSNTGELFF
TGTGCCAGCAGCTTAACCCCGACAGGATCGAACACCGGGGAGCTGTTTTTT
>TRBJ2-3|NA|NA|TRBV5-1
CASSLGGVSGKNTQYF
TGCGCCAGCAGCTTGGGCGGGGTATCGGGGAAGAATACGCAGTATTTT
>TRBJ1-1|few|TRBD1|TRBV6-5
CASSYLRDRGAEAFF
TGTGCCAGCAGTTACCTCCGTGACAGGGGCGCTGAAGCTTTCTTT